The 30 T cell receptor beta chains in this list originate from one sample, sequenced in a study of cytomegalovirus exposure and HLA in healthy donors. Sequenced by immunoSEQ multiplex PCR; TCRdb stores in-frame clones only, minus some. The sample has some 170,000 clones, roughly 84% seen once. Sequences were obtained from PBMCs. The origin of the receptors is a man aged 25 to 45 in good health and CMV-seropositive.

This clone was detected only a few times. V is TRBV6-5 and J is TRBJ1-2, with 9 bases identical to TRBD1. The germline V gene has CDR1 MNHEY and CDR2 SVGAGI. The CDR3 sequence is 16 residues long. The V gene end was trimmed by 2 bases and the J gene end by 0 bases; junction bases not matched to a gene: 4. For the CDR3, the DNA is TGTGCCAGCAGTTACGCTGGGACAGGGACTAACTATGGCTACACCTTC. This gives the protein CASSYAGTGTNYGYTF.

V usage is TRBV28 and J usage is TRBJ1-2; weak D call: TRBD1 (5 bases). V dropped 6 bases and J dropped 2 bases, with 13 bases sitting between them. Germline V gene sequence: CDR1 MDHEN, CDR2 SYDVKM. The CDR3 extends over 14 amino acids. CDR3 coding DNA: TGTGCCAGCAGCGGACAAGGCCCCAACTATGGCTACACCTTC. Amino acids: CASSGQGPNYGYTF.

The J gene is TRBJ2-1, the V gene TRBV5-5, with TRBD2 identical over 10 bases. CDR1 and CDR2 from the germline V gene are SGHKS and YYEKEE (reference sequence). This CDR3 has 14 amino acids. V shed 7 bases and J 10 bases; nucleotides not matched to a gene: 11. The CDR3 is CASPPGTSVREQFF. Written as DNA, the CDR3 is TGTGCCAGCCCCCCCGGGACTAGCGTTAGAGAGCAGTTCTTC.

The chain combines TRBV25-1 with TRBJ2-3, with a tentative D call TRBD1 (6 bases). The germline CDR1 and CDR2 sequences are MGHDK and SYGVNS. The CDR3 has 17 amino acids. V shed 5 bases and J shed 0 bases, with 18 bases lying between them. As DNA, the CDR3 is TGTGCCAGCAGTAAACTATACAGGGAGACCAGCACAGATACGCAGTATTTT. This sequence encodes CASSKLYRETSTDTQYF. The full variable domain, rest sourced from reference TRBV25-1 and TRBJ2-3, is EADIYQTPRYLVIGTGKKITLECSQTMGHDKMYWYQQDPGMELHLIHYSYGVNSTEKGDLSSESTVSRIRTEHFPLTLESARPSHTSQYLCASSKLYRETSTDTQYFGPGTRLTVL.

The chain recombines TRBV4-3 with TRBJ1-1, with TRBD1 as a possible D gene (6 bases). V gave up 4 bases and J gave up 0 bases, with 15 bases separating them. The CDR3 is made up of 16 amino acids. From germline, CDR1 is LGHNA and CDR2 YSLEER. CDR3 DNA: TGCGCCAGCAGCCTAGACCCCGACAGGATGAACACTGAAGCTTTCTTT. Protein: CASSLDPDRMNTEAFF.

As for this clone: At one end the junction does not follow the germline gene, possibly because of a read error. Other nucleotide sequences in the sample specify the same CDR3. The chain has TRBV5-4 and TRBJ1-4; D is uncertain. The CDR3 covers 14 residues. Germline CDR1 reads SGHNT; CDR2 reads YYREEE (reference sequence). The CDR3 nucleotides are TGTGCCAGCAGCCCGGGAACAACAAATGAAAAACTGTTTTTT. It specifies CASSPGTTNEKLFF.

This clone occurred many times. The V and J genes are TRBV29-1 and TRBJ1-2; TRBD1 is a possible D gene (6 bases). The CDR3 consists of 13 residues. V was pared by 6 bases and J by 8 bases, with 19 bases between. Germline-derived CDR1 and CDR2 are SQVTM and ANQGSEA. The CDR3 region has the DNA TGCAGCGTAGGTCCCTGGGGGCCGGGGGGCTACACCTTC. Translating gives CSVGPWGPGGYTF.

This clone was seen just once. This chain uses TRBV5-4 with TRBJ2-7; 7 nucleotides align to TRBD1. The germline CDR1 and CDR2 sequences are SGHNT and YYREEE (reference sequence). CDR3 length: 16 residues. V gave up 4 bases and J gave up 4 bases; unmatched junction bases: 14. DNA of the CDR3: TGTGCCAGCAGCGGCCGGACAGGTCTTAACCGATACGAGCAGTACTTC. Translated: CASSGRTGLNRYEQYF.

The table lists this clone with a few counts. The chain combines TRBV10-3 with TRBJ2-7; perhaps TRBD2 as D (7 bases). Trimming stripped 6 bases from V and 6 bases from J, with 12 bases between. The CDR3 length is 12 residues. Germline CDR1 ENHRY, CDR2 SYGVKD. The CDR3 DNA sequence: TGTGCCATCAGGGGGAGGGGGGCCGAGCAGTACTTC. Its translation is CAIRGRGAEQYF.

J is TRBJ2-6 and V is TRBV12-5; D is possibly TRBD1 (6 bases). The CDR3 spans 16 residues. CDR1 and CDR2 from the germline V gene are LGHNT and FRNRAP. V shed 1 base and J shed 2 bases, with 9 bases lying between them. CDR3 region: CASGLDRAAGANVLTF. The CDR3 nucleotides are TGTGCTAGTGGTTTGGACAGGGCAGCTGGGGCCAACGTCCTGACTTTC.

The chain combines TRBV6-6 with TRBJ1-2; TRBD1 might be the D (5 bases). V was trimmed by 0 bases and J by 4 bases, leaving 12 bases between them. The V gene's germline CDR1 is MNHNY and CDR2 SVGAGI (reference sequence). This CDR3 is 15 amino acids long. The CDR3 here is CASSYSNSQGYGYTF. CDR3 bases: TGTGCCAGCAGTTACTCGAACAGCCAGGGCTATGGCTACACCTTC.

V gene TRBV27 combines with J gene TRBJ1-1, with D unresolved. Germline V CDR1 and CDR2: MNHEY, SMNVEV (reference sequence). V gave up 7 bases and J gave up 5 bases, with 14 bases separating them. This CDR3 has 13 residues. The DNA for the CDR3 is TGTGCCAGCAAGGGCCTCACGGGGACTGAAGCTTTCTTT. Its protein is CASKGLTGTEAFF.

The chain employs TRBV6-1 and TRBJ2-7; TRBD2 agrees at 9 bases. Germline V gene data show CDR1 as MNHNS and CDR2 as SASEGT. The CDR3 has 14 amino acids. V lost 3 bases and J lost 7; bases outside the gene matches: 7. CDR3 in amino acids: CASSEGLANDEQYF. For the CDR3, the DNA is TGTGCCAGCAGTGAGGGACTAGCAAACGATGAGCAGTACTTC.

The V and J genes are TRBV27 and TRBJ2-1; 14 positions match TRBD2. Germline CDR1 MNHEY, CDR2 SMNVEV (reference sequence). This CDR3 region has 19 residues. The V segment lost 5 bases and the J segment 0 bases; nucleotides outside the gene matches: 9. CDR3 residues: CASSRVTSGGGSSYNEQFF. The CDR3 DNA reads TGTGCCAGCAGTCGCGTGACTAGCGGGGGGGGGAGCTCCTACAATGAGCAGTTCTTC.

This sequence joins TRBV19 and TRBJ2-5; a weak D match, TRBD2 (5 bases). V was cut by 5 bases and J by 2 bases, with 12 bases left in between. This CDR3 is built from 14 residues. CDR1 LNHDA and CDR2 SQIVND come from the germline V gene (reference sequence). CDR3 nucleotide sequence: TGTGCCAGTAGTCCCGGACTCTTGCAAGAGACCCAGTACTTC. Encoded protein: CASSPGLLQETQYF.

This clone was picked up one time. This sequence joins TRBV29-1 and TRBJ1-4, with a possible D match to TRBD1 (5 bases). The CDR3 is made up of 15 amino acids. V lost 4 bases and J 5 bases, leaving 17 bases between the germline ends. CDR1 and CDR2 from the germline V gene are SQVTM and ANQGSEA. The CDR3 DNA reads as TGCAGCGTTGGCCGTAGGGCAGGGATAAATGAAAAACTGTTTTTT. It is translated as CSVGRRAGINEKLFF.

This clone was seen a few times. This chain joins TRBV19 and TRBJ2-5, with 9 bases that match TRBD1. CDR1 and CDR2 from the germline V gene are LNHDA and SQIVND (reference sequence). CDR3 length equals 13 residues. Trimming cost V 7 bases and J 6 bases; bases outside gene matches: 6. The CDR3 loop is CASTGTGLKTQYF. In DNA, the CDR3 is TGTGCCAGTACCGGGACAGGGCTCAAGACCCAGTACTTC.

The CDR3 DNA is TGTGCCAGCAGTGAGGAGCTCCAGGGAGGGCCCCAGCATTTT. This sequence encodes CASSEELQGGPQHF. The rearrangement links TRBV2 to TRBJ1-5; a possible D gene is TRBD1 (5 bases). Looked up from germline, CDR1 is SNHLY and CDR2 is FYNNEI. This CDR3 has 14 amino acids. V lost 3 bases and J 9 bases, leaving 15 bases between the germline ends.

The rearrangement joins TRBV11-2 to TRBJ2-3, with TRBD2 identical over 9 bases. The CDR3 contains 15 residues. Germline CDR1 and CDR2: SGHAT and FQNNGV. After removal of 5 bases from V and 7 bases from J, the junction contained 10 bases not matched to a gene. CDR3 protein: CASSRTSVLGNTQYF. In nucleotides, the CDR3 is TGTGCCAGCAGCCGGACTAGCGTTCTTGGGAATACGCAGTATTTT. The full variable domain, rest sourced from reference TRBV11-2 and TRBJ2-3, is EAGVAQSPRYKIIEKRQSVAFWCNPISGHATLYWYQQILGQGPKLLIQFQNNGVVDDSQLPKDRFSAERLKGVDSTLKIQPAKLEDSAVYLCASSRTSVLGNTQYFGPGTRLTVL.

The chain links TRBV10-2 to TRBJ1-2; no definite D call. The length of the CDR3 is 15 residues. The V gene's germline CDR1 is WSHSY and CDR2 SAAADI. The V gene lost 3 bases and the J gene lost 1 base, with 12 bases spanning the gap. The CDR3 reads CASSESRLLNYGYTF. CDR3 DNA sequence: TGCGCCAGCAGTGAATCGAGGCTACTTAACTATGGCTACACCTTC.

The chain links TRBV5-1 to TRBJ2-3, with 9 bases aligning to TRBD2. This CDR3 comprises 15 residues. V was clipped by 2 bases and J by 5 bases; unmatched bases: 6. The V gene's germline CDR1 is SGHRS and CDR2 YFSETQ. The CDR3 nucleotides are TGCGCCAGCAGCTTCGGACTAGCGCTTCTAGATACGCAGTATTTT. Translation: CASSFGLALLDTQYF.

V usage is TRBV28 and J usage is TRBJ2-2; unclear D gene. The CDR3 contains 13 residues. Trimming took 9 bases from V and 0 from J, leaving 8 bases between them. Germline CDR1 and CDR2: MDHEN and SYDVKM. The CDR3: CASSTANTGELFF. CDR3 sequence (DNA): TGTGCCAGTTCTACGGCGAACACCGGGGAGCTGTTTTTT. The complete variable domain, with remaining parts taken from reference TRBV28 and TRBJ2-2, reads DVKVTQSSRYLVKRTGEKVFLECVQDMDHENMFWYRQDPGLGLRLIYFSYDVKMKEKGDIPEGYSVSREKKERFSLILESASTNQTSMYLCASSTANTGELFFGEGSRLTVL.

The rearrangement uses TRBV29-1 and TRBJ2-1, with TRBD1 matching over 10 bases. This CDR3 has 14 amino acids. The J segment lost 6 bases and the V segment lost 7 bases, leaving 9 bases of the junction unmatched. Germline V gene data show CDR1 as SQVTM and CDR2 as ANQGSEA. The CDR3 nucleotides are TGCAGCGGAACGGGACAGGGGTTCGCCAATGAGCAGTTCTTC. The encoded protein is CSGTGQGFANEQFF.

This clone showed up just once. The rearrangement links TRBV2 to TRBJ1-5; TRBD1 is a possible D gene (6 bases). Germline V CDR1 and CDR2: SNHLY, FYNNEI. The V end lost 10 bases, the J end lost 2 bases, and 12 bases lay between the germline ends. The CDR3 covers 13 residues. CDR3 bases: TGTGCCACCCGGGACAATCGCAATCAGCCCCAGCATTTT. This codes for CATRDNRNQPQHF.

This chain joins TRBV30 and TRBJ2-3; 7 bases fit TRBD2. Germline V lookup: CDR1 GTSNPN, CDR2 SVGIG (reference sequence). The CDR3 sequence is 14 residues long. With V trimmed by 2 bases and J by 4 bases, 6 bases remained unmatched. CDR3 amino acids: CAWSIGGSSDTQYF. The CDR3, as DNA: TGTGCCTGGAGTATAGGCGGGAGCTCAGATACGCAGTATTTT.

The rearrangement uses TRBV5-1 and TRBJ2-7; 9 positions match TRBD1. CDR1 is SGHRS, CDR2 YFSETQ, per germline. V lost 0 bases, J lost 3 bases, and 10 bases stayed unmatched. This CDR3 is 17 amino acids long. CDR3 amino acids: CASSLAGQGRALYEQYF. CDR3 coding DNA: TGCGCCAGCAGCTTGGCGGGACAGGGACGAGCACTCTACGAGCAGTACTTC.

V and J are TRBV5-4 and TRBJ2-1, with D perhaps TRBD1 (6 bases). The CDR3 spans 14 residues. With 3 bases removed from V and 10 bases from J, the gap between germline ends came to 17 bases. Germline V lookup: CDR1 SGHNT, CDR2 YYREEE (reference sequence). As DNA, the CDR3 is TGTGCCAGCAGCTCCATTGAGGGGGAAAACGAGCAGTTCTTC. This codes for CASSSIEGENEQFF. Filled out from reference TRBV5-4 and TRBJ2-1, the complete variable domain reads ETGVTQSPTHLIKTRGQQVTLRCSSQSGHNTVSWYQQALGQGPQFIFQYYREEENGRGNFPPRFSGLQFPNYSSELNVNALELDDSALYLCASSSIEGENEQFFGPGTRLTVL.

V is TRBV7-9 and J is TRBJ2-7; D is unresolved. CDR1 and CDR2 (germline): SEHNR, FQNEAQ (reference sequence). V lost 2 bases and J 5 bases, leaving 16 bases between the germline ends. The length of the CDR3 is 15 residues. CDR3 nucleotides: TGTGCCAGCAGCTTACTCAGACCGGCTAGTCACGAGCAGTACTTC. Translating it yields CASSLLRPASHEQYF.

This clone was observed a single time. This chain links TRBV19 with TRBJ2-7, with a possible D match to TRBD1 (5 bases). Trimming removed 1 base at V and 3 bases at J, with 7 bases between. Germline lookup yields CDR1 LNHDA and CDR2 SQIVND (reference sequence). The CDR3 runs 13 residues. For the CDR3, the DNA is TGTGCCAGTAGTATAGTAGACAGCTACGAGCAGTACTTC. The encoded protein is CASSIVDSYEQYF. The full variable domain, completed using reference TRBV19 and TRBJ2-7, is DGGITQSPKYLFRKEGQNVTLSCEQNLNHDAMYWYRQDPGQGLRLIYYSQIVNDFQKGDIAEGYSVSREKKESFPLTVTSAQKNPTAFYLCASSIVDSYEQYFGPGTRLTVT.

This chain joins TRBV2 and TRBJ2-1; TRBD2 matches at 8 bases. The CDR3 covers 18 residues. Germline-derived CDR1 and CDR2 are SNHLY and FYNNEI. Trimming cost V 6 bases and J 4 bases; bases outside gene matches: 17. The CDR3 loop reads CASRERFGPAGEYNEQFF. CDR3 nucleotide sequence: TGTGCCAGCAGGGAACGATTTGGACCAGCGGGGGAGTACAATGAGCAGTTCTTC.